The 10 T cell receptor beta chains reported below all come from one sample, sequenced in a study of blood T cell repertoires in COVID-19. Assay: immunoSEQ multiplex PCR; the TCRdb copy retains only in-frame clones and omits some. The table records nearly 350,000 clones, about 83% of them present only once. Sequences were obtained from peripheral blood. The source is a man aged 25 to 45 with active or convalescent COVID-19.

The gene calls are TRBV5-1 and TRBJ2-3, with 8 positions matching TRBD2. CDR1 SGHRS and CDR2 YFSETQ come from the germline V gene. With V trimmed by 0 bases and J by 6 bases, 9 bases remained unmatched. There are 16 residues in the CDR3. CDR3 sequence reads: CASSLGGVAGTDTQYF. DNA of the CDR3: TGCGCCAGCAGCTTGGGCGGGGTAGCGGGAACGGATACGCAGTATTTT.

The rearrangement joins TRBV30 to TRBJ2-1, with D possibly matching TRBD1 (6 bases). Trimming cost V 5 bases and J 4 bases, with 15 bases left between them. This CDR3 is 14 amino acids long. The V gene's germline CDR1 is GTSNPN and CDR2 SVGIG (reference sequence). CDR3 sequence reads: CAWEGGDPYNEQFF. CDR3 DNA: TGTGCCTGGGAAGGGGGAGACCCATACAATGAGCAGTTCTTC.

The chain couples TRBV4-3 to TRBJ2-2; TRBD2 agrees at 8 bases. With 0 bases clipped from V and 0 bases from J, the junction kept 3 bases outside the gene matches. The germline CDR1 and CDR2 sequences are LGHNA and YSLEER. This CDR3 comprises 17 residues. The CDR3 sequence: CASSQDPGGPNTGELFF. The CDR3 coding sequence is TGCGCCAGCAGCCAAGATCCGGGGGGGCCGAACACCGGGGAGCTGTTTTTT.

This rearrangement joins TRBV27 to TRBJ2-1, with D perhaps TRBD1 (5 bases). Trimming cost V 0 bases and J 8 bases, with 11 bases left between them. The CDR3 covers 14 residues. Germline values: CDR1 MNHEY, CDR2 SMNVEV (reference sequence). Here the CDR3 reads CASSLSRVGHEQFF. In nucleotides, the CDR3 is TGTGCCAGCAGTTTATCCAGGGTGGGCCATGAGCAGTTCTTC.

J is TRBJ2-1 and V is TRBV4-2; 9 positions agree with TRBD2. Germline V lookup: CDR1 LGHNA, CDR2 YNFKEQ. CDR3 length equals 16 residues. J was trimmed by 4 bases and V by 1 base; bases with no gene match: 5. The CDR3 DNA reads TGTGCCAGCAGCCAAGCCCGACTAGCGGAATACAATGAGCAGTTCTTC. Translated: CASSQARLAEYNEQFF.

CDR3 loop: CAWSSSPDQPQHF. The DNA of the CDR3 is TGTGCCTGGAGCTCCTCCCCAGATCAGCCCCAGCATTTT. The chain links TRBV30 to TRBJ1-5; D is ambiguous. The CDR3 is 13 residues long. The V end lost 3 bases, the J end lost 5 bases, and 11 bases lay between the germline ends. Germline CDR1 is GTSNPN and CDR2 is SVGIG (reference sequence). Complete variable domain (other parts from reference TRBV30 and TRBJ1-5): SQTIHQWPATLVQPVGSPLSLECTVEGTSNPNLYWYRQAAGRGLQLLFYSVGIGQISSEVPQNLSASRPQDRQFILSSKKLLLSDSGFYLCAWSSSPDQPQHFGDGTRLSIL.

This clone was observed a handful of times. The CDR3 nucleotides read TGCAGCGTTGGTCCTCCTAACAATGAGCAGTTCTTC. This codes for CSVGPPNNEQFF. The genes are TRBV29-1 and TRBJ2-1, with D unclear. Deletions cut 4 bases from V and 5 bases from J, with 9 bases between. CDR3 length: 12 amino acids. In germline, CDR1 is SQVTM, CDR2 ANQGSEA.

This chain connects TRBV13 to TRBJ2-7; TRBD1 matches 8 bases. The CDR3 has 17 amino acids. J lost 2 bases, V lost 5 bases, and 14 bases had no gene match. Per the germline V gene, CDR1 is PRHDT and CDR2 is FYEKMQ (reference sequence). The CDR3 is CASSAAGTGGLTYEQYF. DNA of the CDR3: TGTGCCAGCAGCGCCGCCGGAACAGGGGGGTTAACCTACGAGCAGTACTTC.

The chain recombines TRBV18 with TRBJ1-1, with D maybe TRBD1 (5 bases). V lost 1 base, J lost 0 bases, and 9 bases lay in between. This CDR3 is built from 15 residues. The germline CDR1 and CDR2 sequences are KGHSH and LQKENI. CDR3 residues: CASSPLAGMNTEAFF. CDR3 bases: TGTGCCAGCTCACCACTGGCAGGGATGAACACTGAAGCTTTCTTT.

This rearrangement joins TRBV11-2 to TRBJ2-7; 7 bases are shared with TRBD1. The germline gives CDR1 SGHAT, CDR2 FQNNGV. V lost 3 bases to trimming and J lost 3 bases; unmatched junction nucleotides: 2. The CDR3 length is 13 residues. The CDR3 loop reads CASSFPGGYEQYF. As DNA, the CDR3 is TGTGCCAGCAGCTTCCCAGGGGGCTACGAGCAGTACTTC.